The next 26 T cell receptor beta chains were all read from a single sample in a study of blood T cell repertoires in COVID-19. Profiled with immunoSEQ multiplex PCR; TCRdb holds only in-frame clones, not every one. The sample has 250,000 or so clones, 65% to 90% seen once. The source material was peripheral blood. The receptors come from a middle-aged man who had recovered from COVID-19.

The chain carries TRBV6-6 and TRBJ1-4, with unresolved D. The CDR3 spans 13 residues. Germline assignment: CDR1 MNHNY and CDR2 SVGAGI (reference sequence). Trimming removed 6 bases at V and 8 bases at J, with 13 bases between. The CDR3: CASSATYLEKLFF. The CDR3 nucleotides read TGTGCCAGCAGCGCGACATATCTAGAAAAACTGTTTTTT.

The chain links TRBV25-1 to TRBJ2-1; 9 bases match TRBD2. CDR1 and CDR2 from the germline V gene are MGHDK and SYGVNS. The length of the CDR3 is 14 residues. V dropped 2 bases and J dropped 6; count of bases not matched to a gene: 2. CDR3 loop: CASSEAGGGNEQFF. The CDR3, as DNA: TGTGCCAGCAGTGAAGCGGGGGGGGGCAATGAGCAGTTCTTC.

A few counts support this clone. This chain joins TRBV6-5 and TRBJ2-3; tentative D call: TRBD1 (6 bases). Germline V gene sequence: CDR1 MNHEY, CDR2 SVGAGI. The length of the CDR3 is 14 residues. The ends were cut back, 0 bases at V and 4 bases at J, with 8 bases in the middle. The CDR3 protein is CASSYSQGSDTQYF. CDR3 nucleotide sequence: TGTGCCAGCAGTTACTCTCAGGGGTCAGATACGCAGTATTTT.

This clone was recorded only once. V is TRBV7-9 and J is TRBJ2-5, with D tentatively TRBD2 (5 bases). This CDR3 contains 15 residues. The germline V gene encodes CDR1 SEHNR and CDR2 FQNEAQ (reference sequence). V lost 1 base to trimming and J lost 3 bases, with 12 bases between them. The chain's CDR3 is CASSLVTGSEETQYF. DNA for the CDR3: TGTGCCAGCAGCTTAGTTACGGGGTCGGAAGAGACCCAGTACTTC.

The chain uses TRBV29-1 and TRBJ2-1; TRBD1 might be the D (6 bases). V lost 7 bases to trimming and J lost 7 bases, with 14 bases between them. The length of the CDR3 is 12 residues. CDR1 SQVTM and CDR2 ANQGSEA come from the germline V gene. The CDR3 coding sequence is TGCAGCGCCCGGGACAACTTTAATGAGCAGTTCTTC. Translated, it gives CSARDNFNEQFF.

This chain links TRBV7-9 with TRBJ2-7; tentative D call: TRBD1 (6 bases). From germline, CDR1 is SEHNR and CDR2 FQNEAQ (reference sequence). There are 18 residues in the CDR3. V was cut by 0 bases and J by 4 bases, with 22 bases left in between. Here the CDR3 DNA reads TGTGCCAGCAGCTTAGCGGCCCAGGGGCTGGGGAATCCTTACGAGCAGTACTTC. The encoded protein is CASSLAAQGLGNPYEQYF.

The chain employs TRBV10-3 and TRBJ2-3, with TRBD1 as a possible D gene (5 bases). The germline V gene encodes CDR1 ENHRY and CDR2 SYGVKD. The CDR3 extends over 14 amino acids. The V gene lost 7 bases and the J gene lost 3 bases, with 14 bases spanning the gap. CDR3 sequence: CAITPNQGTDTQYF. DNA of the CDR3: TGTGCCATCACGCCTAATCAGGGTACAGATACGCAGTATTTT.

The chain uses TRBV10-2 and TRBJ1-1; TRBD1 matches at 7 bases. The CDR3 contains 14 residues. V dropped 8 bases and J dropped 3; count of bases not matched to a gene: 9. The germline gives CDR1 WSHSY, CDR2 SAAADI. CDR3 nucleotides: TGCGCCAGCGTAGACAGGGTCGGATACACTGAAGCTTTCTTT. Its protein is CASVDRVGYTEAFF.

In this sample, this clone turned up once. The V call is TRBV30, the J call TRBJ1-5; 9 bases fit TRBD1. CDR1 GTSNPN and CDR2 SVGIG come from the germline V gene (reference sequence). The CDR3 has 12 residues. V shed 5 bases, J shed 4 bases, and the junction held 0 bases outside the gene matches. CDR3 sequence reads: CAWGTGNQPQHF. The CDR3 DNA sequence: TGTGCCTGGGGGACAGGGAATCAGCCCCAGCATTTT.

The chain recombines TRBV3-1 (or the pseudogene TRBV3-2) with TRBJ2-7, with D maybe TRBD2 (5 bases). Trimming removed 4 bases at V and 5 bases at J, with 12 bases between. Germline assignment: CDR1 LGHDT and CDR2 YNNKEL (reference sequence). The CDR3 extends over 13 amino acids. As DNA, the CDR3 is TGTGCCAGCAGCCTAGCCGCGGGCCACGAGCAGTACTTC. It encodes CASSLAAGHEQYF.

This clone has a single count. The V and J genes are TRBV6-2 or TRBV6-3 and TRBJ2-1; no clear D gene. The CDR3 is made up of 18 amino acids. V lost 0 bases and J lost 5, with 20 bases in between. From germline, CDR1 is MNHEY and CDR2 SVGEGT. The CDR3 region is CASSYSHRSRLSHNEQFF. The CDR3 nucleotides read TGTGCCAGCAGTTACTCGCACAGATCCCGGTTGTCCCACAATGAGCAGTTCTTC.

The CDR3 spells CASSQVGHAIEAFF. In DNA form, the CDR3 reads TGCGCCAGCAGCCAGGTTGGACACGCTATTGAAGCTTTCTTT. V usage is TRBV4-3 and J usage is TRBJ1-1, with D maybe TRBD1 (5 bases). V was clipped by 3 bases and J by 7 bases, with 15 bases between them. In germline, CDR1 is LGHNA, CDR2 YSLEER. This CDR3 comprises 14 residues.

This clone was recorded once. V is TRBV27 and J is TRBJ2-2; TRBD1 is a possible D gene (6 bases). This CDR3 comprises 16 residues. Germline CDR1 is MNHEY and CDR2 is SMNVEV (reference sequence). The V end was cut by 6 bases, the J end by 6 bases, with 20 bases between. CDR3 in DNA: TGTGCCAGCAGCCCCCGACAGGCAACCATTTCCGGGGAGCTGTTTTTT. It translates to CASSPRQATISGELFF.

The chain has TRBV9 and TRBJ1-1, with 7 positions matching TRBD1. Germline values: CDR1 SGDLS, CDR2 YYNGEE. The CDR3 loop spans 15 amino acids. V trimming: 0 bases; J trimming: 0 bases; junction bases outside the gene matches: 2. CDR3 nucleotides: TGTGCCAGCAGCGTAGGGGACAGCCTGAACACTGAAGCTTTCTTT. Protein product: CASSVGDSLNTEAFF. The full variable domain, rest sourced from reference TRBV9 and TRBJ1-1, is DSGVTQTPKHLITATGQRVTLRCSPRSGDLSVYWYQQSLDQGLQFLIQYYNGEERAKGNILERFSAQQFPDLHSELNLSSLELGDSALYFCASSVGDSLNTEAFFGQGTRLTVV.

The gene calls are TRBV27 and TRBJ2-7, with D maybe TRBD1 (6 bases). The CDR3 is 18 residues long. Germline V gives CDR1 MNHEY, CDR2 SMNVEV (reference sequence). Trimming removed 2 bases from V and 1 base from J, with 21 bases in between. The CDR3, as DNA: TGTGCCAGCAGTTTAGAAGGGACAAAGGGCGCTCAATCCTACGAGCAGTACTTC. It is translated as CASSLEGTKGAQSYEQYF.

A few counts support this clone. The J gene is TRBJ2-5, the V gene TRBV13, with D possibly matching TRBD2 (6 bases). This CDR3 has 12 residues. Germline values: CDR1 PRHDT, CDR2 FYEKMQ (reference sequence). V gave up 6 bases and J gave up 4 bases, with 9 bases separating them. CDR3: CASRGLSETQYF. The DNA for the CDR3 is TGTGCCAGCAGGGGACTGTCAGAGACCCAGTACTTC.

The chain is built from TRBV4-1 and TRBJ2-7; 8 bases line up with TRBD2. The V gene's germline CDR1 is MGHRA and CDR2 YSYEKL. This CDR3 has 18 amino acids. With 3 bases clipped from V and 0 bases from J, the junction kept 13 bases outside the gene matches. The CDR3, as DNA: TGCGCCAGCAGCCAGGGACGCTCGACTAGCGAGAGCTCCTACGAGCAGTACTTC. Its protein product is CASSQGRSTSESSYEQYF.

V is TRBV5-4 and J is TRBJ2-7; D possibly uses TRBD1 or TRBD2 (5 bases each). The CDR3 totals 12 residues. Germline assignment: CDR1 SGHNT and CDR2 YYREEE (reference sequence). V shed 4 bases and J shed 6 bases, with 11 bases lying between them. The CDR3 is CASSLGRVEQYF. For the CDR3, the DNA is TGTGCCAGCAGCCTGGGACGGGTCGAGCAGTACTTC.

This clone was seen a few times. The chain joins TRBV5-8 to TRBJ1-2; TRBD1 aligns across 9 bases. This CDR3 has 16 amino acids. V shed 4 bases and J 6 bases; nucleotides not matched to a gene: 13. Germline CDR1 and CDR2: SGHTS and YDEGEE. In DNA form, the CDR3 reads TGTGCCAGCAGCCCGGACCGGGACAGGGTTTCCCATGGCTACACCTTC. Protein product: CASSPDRDRVSHGYTF.

The CDR3 is CASSLAVGSSSYEQYF. As DNA, the CDR3 is TGTGCCAGCAGCTTAGCGGTGGGCAGCTCTTCCTACGAGCAGTACTTC. The genes are TRBV7-2 and TRBJ2-7; D remains unclear. Germline CDR1 reads SGHTA; CDR2 reads FQGNSA. The V end lost 0 bases, the J end lost 1 base, and 13 bases lay between the germline ends. This CDR3 has 16 amino acids. The full variable domain, with the rest looked up from reference TRBV7-2 and TRBJ2-7, is GAGVSQSPSNKVTEKGKDVELRCDPISGHTALYWYRQSLGQGLEFLIYFQGNSAPDKSGLPSDRFSAERTGGSVSTLTIQRTQQEDSAVYLCASSLAVGSSSYEQYFGPGTRLTVT.

The chain is built from TRBV2 and TRBJ1-6, with no clear D. Trimming shortened V by 9 bases and J by 0 bases, and 12 bases separated the two germline ends. CDR1 and CDR2 (germline): SNHLY, FYNNEI. This CDR3 has 15 residues. As DNA, the CDR3 is TGTGCCAGACGAGGCCGTAGCTCCTATAATTCACCCCTCCACTTT. Protein sequence: CARRGRSSYNSPLHF. Combining the CDR3 with reference TRBV2 and TRBJ1-6 gives the whole variable domain EPEVTQTPSHQVTQMGQEVILRCVPISNHLYFYWYRQILGQKVEFLVSFYNNEISEKSEIFDDQFSVERPDGSNFTLKIRSTKLEDSAMYFCARRGRSSYNSPLHFGNGTRLTVT.

V and J are TRBV27 and TRBJ1-2; TRBD1 agrees at 9 bases. Trimming took 6 bases from V and 3 from J; bases not matched to a gene: 11. The CDR3 is 16 amino acids. Germline CDR1 and CDR2: MNHEY and SMNVEV (reference sequence). In DNA, the CDR3 is TGTGCCAGCAGGCCCCTCTACAGGGGGCGTCACTATGGCTACACCTTC. Its translation: CASRPLYRGRHYGYTF.

The chain links TRBV19 to TRBJ1-1; 7 nucleotides match TRBD1. CDR3 length: 13 amino acids. Germline CDR1 reads LNHDA; CDR2 reads SQIVND (reference sequence). V trimming: 9 bases; J trimming: 0 bases; junction bases outside the gene matches: 4. CDR3: CASKDRMNTEAFF. In DNA form, the CDR3 reads TGTGCCAGCAAGGACAGGATGAACACTGAAGCTTTCTTT.

V is TRBV6-5 and J is TRBJ1-2, with a tentative D call TRBD1 (5 bases). Germline V lookup: CDR1 MNHEY, CDR2 SVGAGI. The ends were cut back, 7 bases at V and 5 bases at J, with 20 bases in the middle. The CDR3 length is 15 residues. DNA of the CDR3: TGTGCCAGCACCCCTGACCCCGGGGGTCGATATGGCTACACCTTC. As protein: CASTPDPGGRYGYTF.

J is TRBJ2-3 and V is TRBV7-9; 9 nucleotides line up with TRBD1. V was clipped by 5 bases and J by 3 bases; unmatched bases: 6. Looked up from germline, CDR1 is SEHNR and CDR2 is FQNEAQ (reference sequence). This CDR3 is 15 amino acids long. The CDR3 sequence: CASSRRTGATDTQYF. CDR3 coding DNA: TGTGCCAGCAGCAGACGGACAGGGGCGACAGATACGCAGTATTTT.

The rearrangement uses TRBV7-2 and TRBJ1-2; 12 positions agree with TRBD1. The CDR3 contains 13 residues. The V gene end was trimmed by 11 bases and the J gene end by 8 bases; junction bases not matched to a gene: 9. Germline V gene lookup returns CDR1 SGHTA and CDR2 FQGNSA. CDR3 residues: CAQTGTGGGGYTF. The CDR3 DNA reads as TGTGCCCAGACGGGGACAGGGGGCGGGGGCTACACCTTC.